What follows describes a single T cell receptor beta chain. The source of the sample is a study of CXCR3-negative and CXCR3-positive naive CD8 T cells. The CDR3 consists of 15 residues. Germline V gives CDR1 SGHDT, CDR2 YYEEEE. TRB cDNA was prepared as libraries by UMI-labeled 5' RACE. For each CDR3 protein, TCRdb gives one entry from its re-call of the 5' RACE reads, without DNA. Its clone listing holds some 130,000 distinct CDR3 sequences. V is TRBV5-6 and J is TRBJ2-3. The TCR comes from a human donor in good health. Some clones in this sample may be carry-over from other donors' samples. The sequenced sample was naive CXCR3- CD8+ T cells from blood. Subset here: CD45RO-CCR7+CD27+CD95- naive CD8+ T cells lacking CXCR3 (TNR3-). This chain's CDR3 is CASSLQRTSTDTQYF.